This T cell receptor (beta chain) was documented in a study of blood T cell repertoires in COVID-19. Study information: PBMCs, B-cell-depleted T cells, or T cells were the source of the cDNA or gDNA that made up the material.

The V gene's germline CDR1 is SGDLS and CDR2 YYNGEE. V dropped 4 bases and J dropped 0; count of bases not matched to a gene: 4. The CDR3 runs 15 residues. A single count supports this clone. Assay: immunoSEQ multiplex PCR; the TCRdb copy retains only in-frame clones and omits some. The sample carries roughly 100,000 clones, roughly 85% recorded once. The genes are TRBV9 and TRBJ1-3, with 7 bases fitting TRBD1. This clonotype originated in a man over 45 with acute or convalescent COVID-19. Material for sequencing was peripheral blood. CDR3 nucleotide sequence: TGTGCCAGCAGCCCCGGGACAGTCTCTGGAAACACCATATATTTT. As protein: CASSPGTVSGNTIYF.